This paragraph reports one TCR beta chain. Antigen specificity is unknown. The sample is drawn from a study of cytomegalovirus exposure and HLA in healthy donors. About the research overall: The 120 or so validation repertoires used a platform that matched the one used for the 500 to 700 first-cohort repertoires, as a later analysis reported.

Using immunoSEQ multiplex PCR, the repertoire was profiled, and TCRdb retains in-frame clones only, with some absent. There are nearly 200,000 clones in the sample; 84% occur only once, and around 15% lies in the top ten. Trimming removed 4 bases from V and 0 bases from J, with 10 bases in between. Germline values: CDR1 SGDLS, CDR2 YYNGEE. There are 14 residues in the CDR3. Study conclusions and caveats: For cytomegalovirus status, the classifier reportedly gave diagnoses with high specificity and sensitivity. Testing in vitro showed a few CMV-associated chains specific for CMV antigens.

The chain carries TRBV9 and TRBJ1-1, with D hard to call. Material: PBMCs. This clonotype was obtained from a woman in her twenties or thirties in good health and CMV-seropositive. The CDR3 nucleotides read TGTGCCAGCAGCAAAACGGTAATGAACACTGAAGCTTTCTTT. Translating gives CASSKTVMNTEAFF.